These 8 T cell receptor beta chains came from one sample sequenced in a study of metastatic and nonmetastatic thyroid tumors. Until they underwent thyroid surgery, no patient had received any treatment. TCRdb re-processed the PCR reads through MiXCR. Of under 30,000 clones listed, roughly 19% are singletons. Material: blood. The receptors derive from a female donor with papillary thyroid cancer or a benign thyroid nodule (not recorded which). Some clones in this sample may be carry-over from other donors' samples.

In its sample, this clone was seen a few times. The V and J genes are TRBV6-1 and TRBJ2-7; D is uncertain. The germline V gene encodes CDR1 MNHNS and CDR2 SASEGT. The CDR3 extends over 13 amino acids. The germline V and J ends were trimmed by 6 bases and 0 bases, with 9 bases remaining between them. DNA of the CDR3: TGTGCCAGCAGAGACGTGCTCTCCTACGAGCAGTACTTC. Translation gives CASRDVLSYEQYF.

This clone has just a few counts. The missing conserved phenylalanine or tryptophan at the end of this CDR3 makes a read error likely. The chain joins TRBV12-3 or TRBV12-4 to TRBJ2-7, with D unclear. V was shortened by 1 base and J by 4 bases, with 11 bases between the two germline ends. The CDR3 is 14 amino acids. The DNA of the CDR3 is TGTGCCAGCAGTTTAGTGGTACACTTTTACGAGCAGTACCTC. It specifies CASSLVVHFYEQYL.

The chain carries TRBV19 and TRBJ2-7; D may match TRBD1 or TRBD2 (6 bases each). V was trimmed by 6 bases and J by 3 bases, leaving 12 bases between them. Germline V gene lookup returns CDR1 LNHDA and CDR2 SQIVND (reference sequence). This CDR3 has 13 amino acids. The CDR3 protein is CASSPGGHYEQYF. For the CDR3, the DNA is TGTGCCAGTAGCCCCGGGGGACACTACGAGCAGTACTTC.

This chain uses TRBV2 with TRBJ1-5; tentative D call: TRBD1 (6 bases). The V end was cut by 2 bases, the J end by 4 bases, with 9 bases between. CDR3 length: 14 residues. Germline V lookup: CDR1 SNHLY, CDR2 FYNNEI. DNA for the CDR3: TGTGCCAGCAGTGAATCGGACAGAAATCAGCCCCAGCATTTT. This translates into CASSESDRNQPQHF.

In its sample, this clone is medium-sized (0.01 to 0.1%). J is TRBJ1-1 and V is TRBV6-1; weak D call: TRBD1 (5 bases). Trimming shortened V by 3 bases and J by 11 bases, and 13 bases separated the two germline ends. The CDR3 spans 12 residues. Germline V lookup: CDR1 MNHNS, CDR2 SASEGT. CDR3 protein: CASSETNGGAFF. CDR3 nucleotides: TGTGCCAGCAGTGAGACAAACGGGGGGGCTTTCTTT.

The V and J genes are TRBV12-3 or TRBV12-4 and TRBJ2-3; TRBD2 matches at 11 bases. The V segment lost 2 bases and the J segment 4 bases; nucleotides outside the gene matches: 2. This CDR3 has 15 amino acids. In DNA, the CDR3 is TGTGCCAGCAGTTTACTAGCGGGAGGATCAGATACGCAGTATTTT. It is translated as CASSLLAGGSDTQYF.

This clone was observed a few times. This chain connects TRBV6-1 to TRBJ1-1, with D uncertain. V was shortened by 3 bases and J by 6 bases, with 14 bases between the two germline ends. CDR1 and CDR2 (germline): MNHNS, SASEGT. This CDR3 spans 14 amino acids. The CDR3 sequence: CASSETRGLSEAFF. The CDR3 DNA follows: TGTGCCAGCAGTGAGACGAGAGGGCTGTCTGAAGCTTTCTTT.

There are many counts of this clone. The CDR3 DNA follows: TGTGCCAGCAGCTGGACAGAGACCTACGAGCAGTACTTC. It encodes CASSWTETYEQYF. The chain recombines TRBV7-8 with TRBJ2-7; D might be TRBD1 (6 bases). The germline V gene has CDR1 SGHVS and CDR2 FQNEAQ. Deletions cut 4 bases from V and 2 bases from J, with 9 bases between. This CDR3 comprises 13 residues.